Listed here are 20 T cell receptor beta chains from one sample, sequenced in a study of CD8+ T cells in alopecia areata. Reverse transcribed after extraction, RNA yielded cDNA as the sequencing template. Using immunoSEQ multiplex PCR, the repertoire was profiled, and TCRdb retains in-frame clones only, with some absent. In the table there are some 240,000 clones, 50% to 70% of which are singletons. The input for sequencing was CD4+ T cells sorted from blood, taken at week 0. The receptors stem from a human donor with alopecia areata.

The rearrangement joins TRBV6-1 to TRBJ2-3; no firm D call. Germline-derived CDR1 and CDR2 are MNHNS and SASEGT. With 1 base removed from V and 5 bases from J, the gap between germline ends came to 4 bases. The CDR3 has 12 amino acids. The CDR3 DNA follows: TGTGCCAGCAGTGAAGTGAGAGATACGCAGTATTTT. Translated: CASSEVRDTQYF.

J is TRBJ2-7 and V is TRBV9; 9 nucleotides match TRBD1. This CDR3 is 14 amino acids long. Germline CDR1 reads SGDLS; CDR2 reads YYNGEE. V shed 4 bases, J shed 2 bases, and the junction held 4 bases outside the gene matches. Here the CDR3 reads CASSFRDRAYEQYF. The DNA for the CDR3 is TGTGCCAGCAGCTTCCGGGACAGGGCCTACGAGCAGTACTTC.

A few counts support this clone. The chain has TRBV30 and TRBJ1-2; D gene unclear. Germline V gene sequence: CDR1 GTSNPN, CDR2 SVGIG (reference sequence). The V and J ends lost 1 base and 2 bases respectively, with 11 bases between them. The CDR3 spans 14 residues. The CDR3 is CAWSANIGNYGYTF. The CDR3 DNA is TGTGCCTGGAGTGCGAACATAGGGAACTATGGCTACACCTTC.

The chain employs TRBV9 and TRBJ2-3, with TRBD1 matching over 7 bases. Germline values: CDR1 SGDLS, CDR2 YYNGEE. With 3 bases clipped from V and 8 bases from J, the junction kept 3 bases outside the gene matches. The CDR3 runs to 12 residues. The CDR3 nucleotides are TGTGCCAGCAGCGCATACAGGGGTACGCAGTATTTT. Translated: CASSAYRGTQYF.

DNA for the CDR3: TGTGCCAGCAGTGAATGGGGGGCAGCCACCGGGGAGCTGTTTTTT. It yields the protein CASSEWGAATGELFF. V is TRBV25-1 and J is TRBJ2-2; TRBD1 or TRBD2 may be the D gene (6 bases each). The CDR3 covers 15 residues. Germline V gene data show CDR1 as MGHDK and CDR2 as SYGVNS. Trimming left V 1 base short and J 4 bases short, with 10 bases between.

This clone was seen a handful of times. CDR3 nucleotides: TGCGCCAGCAGCCTCCTGCTAGCGGGAGGGTACAATGAGCAGTTCTTC. Its protein is CASSLLLAGGYNEQFF. The chain joins TRBV4-1 to TRBJ2-1, with 12 positions matching TRBD2. J was trimmed by 4 bases and V by 4 bases; bases with no gene match: 5. CDR3 length equals 16 residues. CDR1 and CDR2 from the germline V gene are MGHRA and YSYEKL.

The chain uses TRBV29-1 and TRBJ1-5; D possibly corresponds to TRBD1 (6 bases). The CDR3 sequence is 14 residues long. CDR1 and CDR2 (germline): SQVTM, ANQGSEA. With 6 bases removed from V and 5 bases from J, the gap between germline ends came to 17 bases. The CDR3 coding sequence is TGCAGCGTCCGGGAGGACCGGGGGCATCAGCCCCAGCATTTT. It translates to CSVREDRGHQPQHF.

J is TRBJ2-7 and V is TRBV29-1; weak D call: TRBD2 (5 bases). CDR3 size: 15 residues. Germline loops: CDR1 SQVTM, CDR2 ANQGSEA. V lost 1 base and J lost 1, with 14 bases in between. The CDR3: CSVEGVGLASYEQYF. DNA for the CDR3: TGCAGCGTTGAAGGTGTCGGGCTAGCTTCCTACGAGCAGTACTTC.

The rearrangement uses TRBV5-1 and TRBJ1-4; D is unresolved. Looked up from germline, CDR1 is SGHRS and CDR2 is YFSETQ. Deletions cut 1 base from V and 1 base from J, with 8 bases between. The CDR3 is made up of 15 amino acids. CDR3 nucleotide sequence: TGCGCCAGCAGCTTGTCTTCGGTAACTAATGAAAAACTGTTTTTT. Residues: CASSLSSVTNEKLFF.

This clone was picked up a small number of times. J is TRBJ2-1 and V is TRBV29-1, with 8 nucleotides matching TRBD1. Trimming at V came to 7 bases and at J to 3 bases, leaving 5 bases not matched to a gene. Germline V gene lookup returns CDR1 SQVTM and CDR2 ANQGSEA. This CDR3 region has 13 residues. The CDR3: CSDRDRRYNEQFF. CDR3 bases: TGCAGCGACCGGGACAGGCGCTACAATGAGCAGTTCTTC.

This chain uses TRBV29-1 with TRBJ2-1; 7 nucleotides line up with TRBD2. The CDR3 sequence is 14 residues long. Losses at the gene ends were 7 bases for V and 4 bases for J; bases not matched to a gene: 10. CDR1 SQVTM and CDR2 ANQGSEA come from the germline V gene. The CDR3 nucleotides are TGCAGCGCTACAGCGGGGTTCAGTTACAATGAGCAGTTCTTC. This gives the protein CSATAGFSYNEQFF.

V and J are TRBV5-1 and TRBJ1-2; 7 bases fit TRBD1. V gave up 0 bases and J gave up 3 bases; unmatched junction bases: 2. The CDR3 runs to 14 residues. The germline V gene encodes CDR1 SGHRS and CDR2 YFSETQ. This CDR3 is CASSLGQGDYGYTF. CDR3 DNA: TGCGCCAGCAGCTTGGGACAGGGCGACTATGGCTACACCTTC.

The CDR3 DNA reads TGCGCCAGCAGCTTGGACGGCACGCAGGGAGAGACCCAGTACTTC. It is translated as CASSLDGTQGETQYF. V is TRBV5-1 and J is TRBJ2-5; perhaps TRBD1 as D (5 bases). V gave up 0 bases and J gave up 4 bases, with 13 bases separating them. The CDR3 extends over 15 amino acids. Germline loops: CDR1 SGHRS, CDR2 YFSETQ.

The chain carries TRBV5-1 and TRBJ2-7; 9 nucleotides agree with TRBD2. Germline V lookup: CDR1 SGHRS, CDR2 YFSETQ. V shed 4 bases and J 6 bases; nucleotides not matched to a gene: 11. This CDR3 is 15 amino acids long. The CDR3 region is CASSPRGTSGREQYF. In nucleotides, the CDR3 is TGCGCCAGCAGCCCTCGGGGCACTAGCGGGCGCGAGCAGTACTTC.

This clone has a single count. The J gene is TRBJ1-2, the V gene TRBV15, with D possibly TRBD1 on 6 matching bases. CDR3 length: 17 residues. V was trimmed by 0 bases and J by 5 bases, leaving 19 bases between them. Per the germline V gene, CDR1 is LNHNV and CDR2 is YYDKDF (reference sequence). The CDR3 nucleotides are TGTGCCACCAGCAGAGATCTCGGACAGCGACTTGATTATGGCTACACCTTC. Translated: CATSRDLGQRLDYGYTF.

This chain connects TRBV6-5 to TRBJ1-4, with D perhaps matching TRBD1 (6 bases). Trimming took off 6 bases at V and 4 bases at J, with 12 bases between the two ends. The CDR3 is 14 residues long. Germline V gives CDR1 MNHEY, CDR2 SVGAGI. CDR3 nucleotides: TGTGCCAGCAGACAGGGCTCGGTTAATGAAAAACTGTTTTTT. This codes for CASRQGSVNEKLFF.

The chain joins TRBV9 to TRBJ1-6; D not certain. Germline V gene data show CDR1 as SGDLS and CDR2 as YYNGEE. The CDR3 spans 15 residues. Trimming left V 4 bases short and J 10 bases short, with 18 bases between. In DNA, the CDR3 is TGTGCCAGCAGCCCGAGAGACACAGTGGTATCACCCCTCCACTTT. Protein product: CASSPRDTVVSPLHF.

The chain carries TRBV6-5 and TRBJ1-2, with D perhaps TRBD1 (5 bases). The CDR3 spans 12 residues. Germline values: CDR1 MNHEY, CDR2 SVGAGI. Trimming cost V 6 bases and J 5 bases, with 10 bases left between them. The CDR3, as DNA: TGTGCCAGCAGAAACGGGGGATATGGCTACACCTTC. Protein sequence: CASRNGGYGYTF.

This clone was counted only a few times. V usage is TRBV4-2 and J usage is TRBJ2-1; TRBD1 matches at 11 bases. The length of the CDR3 is 15 residues. J gave up 6 bases and V 4 bases, and 5 bases lay outside the gene matches. CDR1 LGHNA and CDR2 YNFKEQ come from the germline V gene. The CDR3 loop reads CASSLTGTGGNEQFF. In DNA form, the CDR3 reads TGTGCCAGCAGCCTAACCGGGACAGGGGGCAATGAGCAGTTCTTC.

Worth noting for this clone: At the DNA level, this CDR3 is encoded by other sequences in the same sample as well. V is TRBV30 and J is TRBJ2-7; 11 nucleotides align to TRBD2. CDR1 is GTSNPN and CDR2 is SVGIG in the germline V gene (reference sequence). This CDR3 has 12 amino acids. V trimming: 5 bases; J trimming: 4 bases; junction bases outside the gene matches: 1. DNA for the CDR3: TGTGCCTGGGGGACTAGCGGTTACGAGCAGTACTTC. This gives the protein CAWGTSGYEQYF.